The rows below give T cell receptor beta chains drawn from one sample of a study of memory CD4+ T cells and cytomegalovirus serostatus. Produced via immunoSEQ multiplex PCR; TCRdb's table is partial and in-frame only. The top ten clones hold about 4.3% of a sample with tens of thousands of clones, about 80% of them seen once. The sequencing sample was made of memory CD4+ T cells from blood. Every receptor here comes from an adult in good health and CMV-seropositive. Each CDR3 is given without its conserved first and last residue.

cdr3_length v_call cdr3_aa
11 TRBV18 ASSAKGWQPQH
11 TRBV4-1 ASSHPDRAKAF
14 TRBV4-3 ASSPLPGTATDTQY
9 TRBV29-1 SVAGNDGYT
12 TRBV11-3 ASSSLTGAGELF
18 TRBV10-3 AISEPEGDRQGFYSYEQY
12 TRBV6-1 ASSVAGGSYEQY
13 TRBV2 ASSERGARGAEQF
12 TRBV2 ASSDSRSGNTIY
12 TRBV7-9 ASSLELQDNEQF
13 TRBV4-1 ASSQVGGGLYGYT
10 TRBV29-1 SAAGANEKLF
13 TRBV27 ASSPRDYTTDTQY
13 TRBV9 ASSRTSGRTYEQY
13 TRBV7-2 ASSRDRDWGYEQY
11 TRBV2 ASSDRQALQAF
11 TRBV18 ASSPPNGDEQY
13 TRBV11-2 ASAPGDLSYNEQF
13 TRBV19 ASSLDRGSNYGYT
15 TRBV21-1 ASPGTKLAGGPREQY
14 TRBV5-6 ASSLAGGSSYNEQF
11 TRBV29-1 SVAGDRGETQY
11 TRBV5-4 ASSLVAESGYT
12 TRBV6-5 ASSLSGTGGGYT
10 TRBV5-1 ASSFSGNEQF
13 TRBV11-2 ASSLDRTDNTEAF
12 TRBV5-1 ASSLDYESDTQY
12 TRBV6-6 ASSYSRDTGELF
14 TRBV7-9 ATDVSGATYNQPQH
9 TRBV7-2 ASSSTYEQY
13 TRBV18 ASSPPSLQDEKLF
12 TRBV11-2 ASSLSGSRYEQY
12 TRBV21-1 ASSQKAENTEAF
12 TRBV6-1 AGGEGAINEKLF
13 TRBV5-4 ASSFRGSGANVLT